The TCR beta chain under discussion was sequenced for a study of T cell responses to AZD1222 COVID-19 vaccine. CDR1 and CDR2 (germline): SGHKS, YYEKEE (reference sequence). CDR3 length: 16 amino acids. The V gene end was trimmed by 4 bases and the J gene end by 2 bases; junction bases not matched to a gene: 8. About this clone itself: Its matching antigen is unknown.

Repertoires were generated with immunoSEQ multiplex PCR, while TCRdb's copy carries only in-frame clones and drops some. The sample gives 100,000 or so clones, around 86% of which show up once; 6.3% is in the top ten. Findings of the study overall: Spike-wide coverage was observed for vaccine-associated CD4 TCRs, with dominant responses at 160-218 and 743-854. A mostly white British donor set with more females was recruited, and clonal diversity was possibly underestimated. Only after the peak T cell response were repertoires sampled.

The sequences come from peripheral blood, collected on day 0 of AZD1222 vaccination. The receptor's source is an adult in good health. The chain recombines TRBV5-5 with TRBJ2-5, with 10 nucleotides matching TRBD1. CDR3 bases: TGTGCCAGCAGCCAAGGGACAGGGGCAGGACAAGAGACCCAGTACTTC. Translation: CASSQGTGAGQETQYF.